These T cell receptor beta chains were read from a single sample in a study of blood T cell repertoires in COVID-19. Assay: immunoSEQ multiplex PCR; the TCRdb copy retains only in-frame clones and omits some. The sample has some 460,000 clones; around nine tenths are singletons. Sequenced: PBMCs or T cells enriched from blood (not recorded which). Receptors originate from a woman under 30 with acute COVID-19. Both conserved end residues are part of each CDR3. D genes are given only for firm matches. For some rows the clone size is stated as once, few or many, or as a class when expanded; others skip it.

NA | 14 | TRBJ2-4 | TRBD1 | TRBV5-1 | TGCGCCAGCAGCCCCGACAGGGACAAAAACATTCAGTACTTC | CASSPDRDKNIQYF
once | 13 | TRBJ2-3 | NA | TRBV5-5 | TGTGCCAGCAGTCAACGGAGCACAGATACGCAGTATTTT | CASSQRSTDTQYF
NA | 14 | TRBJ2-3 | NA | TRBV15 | TGTGCCACCAGCAGAGAGGTGGGGCAAGATACGCAGTATTTT | CATSREVGQDTQYF
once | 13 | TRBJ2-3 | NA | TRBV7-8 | TGTGCCAGCAGCCGTCGCGGGACAGATACGCAGTATTTT | CASSRRGTDTQYF
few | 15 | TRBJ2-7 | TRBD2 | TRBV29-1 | TGCAGCGTCCACGGAGGTTGGGGGGGTTCCTACGAGCAGTACTTC | CSVHGGWGGSYEQYF
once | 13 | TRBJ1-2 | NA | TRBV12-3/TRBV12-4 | TGTGCCAGCAGTTTCCGGGACAAGGATGGCTACACCTTC | CASSFRDKDGYTF
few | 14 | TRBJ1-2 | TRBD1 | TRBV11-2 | TGTGCCAGCAGCTTTACACAGGGGGCTAATGGCTACACCTTC | CASSFTQGANGYTF
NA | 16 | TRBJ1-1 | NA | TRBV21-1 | TGTGCCAGCCACGAGGGGGGGGAGAGGATGAACACTGAAGCTTTCTTT | CASHEGGERMNTEAFF
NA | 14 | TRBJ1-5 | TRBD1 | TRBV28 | TGTGCCAGCGCCTCGGGACAGGGGTATCAGCCCCAGCATTTT | CASASGQGYQPQHF
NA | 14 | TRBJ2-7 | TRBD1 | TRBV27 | TGTGCCAGCAGTTTAAGTAACAGGGGGGCGGAGCAGTACTTC | CASSLSNRGAEQYF
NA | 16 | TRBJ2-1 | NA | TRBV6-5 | TGTGCCAGCAGTTACCGGGCAGGGGAGTTCTACAATGAGCAGTTCTTC | CASSYRAGEFYNEQFF